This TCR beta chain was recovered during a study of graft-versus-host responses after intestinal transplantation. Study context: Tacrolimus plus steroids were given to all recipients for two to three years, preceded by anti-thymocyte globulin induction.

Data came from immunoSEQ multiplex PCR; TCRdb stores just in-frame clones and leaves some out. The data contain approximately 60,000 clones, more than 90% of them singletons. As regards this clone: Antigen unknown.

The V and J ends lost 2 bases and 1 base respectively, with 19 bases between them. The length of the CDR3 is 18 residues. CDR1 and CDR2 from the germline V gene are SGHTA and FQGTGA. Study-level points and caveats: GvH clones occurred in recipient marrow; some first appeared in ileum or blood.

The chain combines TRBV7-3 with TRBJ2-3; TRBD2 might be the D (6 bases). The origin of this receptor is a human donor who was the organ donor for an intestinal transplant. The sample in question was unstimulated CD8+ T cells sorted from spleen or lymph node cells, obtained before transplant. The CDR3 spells CASSLVPAGTPGTDTQYF. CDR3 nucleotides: TGTGCCAGCAGCTTAGTTCCGGCGGGGACTCCAGGCACAGATACGCAGTATTTT.